This T cell receptor (beta chain) was retrieved from a study of memory CD4+ T cells and cytomegalovirus serostatus. Broader study findings: About 40% of the roughly 160 known CMV-associated TCRbeta sequences appeared in CD4+ memory. Suggested: most of the CMV-linked TCR signature lies in CD4+ memory cells.

V shed 4 bases and J shed 1 base, with 14 bases lying between them. This CDR3 is 15 amino acids long. Germline loops: CDR1 SGHRS, CDR2 YFSETQ. About this clone: Its specificity is unknown.

Sequencing used immunoSEQ multiplex PCR; TCRdb keeps in-frame clones, though not all of them. Of about 50,000 clones listed, over 75% are singletons. Single viable CD3+CD4+CD8-CD45RO+ cells were sorted as the memory CD4+ T cells. Total CD4+ T cells were enriched by CD4 positive selection. This chain connects TRBV5-1 to TRBJ1-1, with unresolved D. This TCR was recovered from an adult in good health and CMV-seronegative. Input material: memory CD4+ T cells from blood. CDR3 protein: CASSLGPAGNTEAFF. In DNA form, the CDR3 reads TGCGCCAGCAGCCTCGGCCCAGCTGGGAACACTGAAGCTTTCTTT.